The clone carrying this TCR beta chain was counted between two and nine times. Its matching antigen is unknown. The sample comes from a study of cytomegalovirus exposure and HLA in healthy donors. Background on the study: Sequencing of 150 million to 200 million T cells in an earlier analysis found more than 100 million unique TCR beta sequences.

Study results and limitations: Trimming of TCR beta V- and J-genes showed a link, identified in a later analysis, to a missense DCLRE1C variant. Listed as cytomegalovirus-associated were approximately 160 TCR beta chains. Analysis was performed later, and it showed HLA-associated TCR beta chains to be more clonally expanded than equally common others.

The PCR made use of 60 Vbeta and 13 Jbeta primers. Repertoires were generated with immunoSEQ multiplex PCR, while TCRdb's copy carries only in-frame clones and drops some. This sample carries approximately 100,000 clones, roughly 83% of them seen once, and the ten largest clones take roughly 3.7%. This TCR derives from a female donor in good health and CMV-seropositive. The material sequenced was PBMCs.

The CDR3 nucleotides are TGCGCCAGCAGCCAAGAGAGAATCAGGGTTGGATACACTGAAGCTTTCTTT. Translated, it gives CASSQERIRVGYTEAFF. This chain uses TRBV4-1 with TRBJ1-1, with D maybe TRBD1 (5 bases). Germline assignment: CDR1 MGHRA and CDR2 YSYEKL. V was trimmed by 0 bases and J by 3 bases, leaving 17 bases between them. This CDR3 spans 17 amino acids.